This passage covers 16 T cell receptor beta chains from one sample sequenced in a study of shared clonotypes between healthy human individuals. The table came from immunoSEQ multiplex PCR; TCRdb's copy has only in-frame clones and leaves some out. The data contain approximately 650,000 clones, roughly 95% of them singletons. Naive CD8 cells comprised CD45RO-negative, CCR7-positively selected cells, excluding terminally differentiated effector memory CD45RA+ cells. Material for sequencing was naive CD8+ T cells sorted from blood. These receptors were collected from a woman aged 25 to 45 in good health.

This chain joins TRBV9 and TRBJ2-3; D uncertain. The ends were cut back, 0 bases at V and 3 bases at J, with 11 bases in the middle. This CDR3 is 15 amino acids long. Germline CDR1 SGDLS, CDR2 YYNGEE. The CDR3 spells CASSVEVLVTDTQYF. The CDR3 DNA is TGTGCCAGCAGCGTAGAGGTCCTAGTTACAGATACGCAGTATTTT.

V and J are TRBV11-2 and TRBJ1-1; D gene uncertain. The CDR3 is 14 amino acids. The germline V gene has CDR1 SGHAT and CDR2 FQNNGV. V was trimmed by 8 bases and J by 0 bases, leaving 13 bases between them. The CDR3 spells CASSRGYLNTEAFF. CDR3 coding DNA: TGTGCCAGCTCTCGCGGCTACCTGAACACTGAAGCTTTCTTT.

V is TRBV9 and J is TRBJ1-1; perhaps TRBD1 as D (5 bases). Between the trimmed V and J ends, which lost 3 bases and 6 bases, there was a span of 21 bases. The CDR3 is 16 amino acids. Germline V gives CDR1 SGDLS, CDR2 YYNGEE. The CDR3 sequence is CASSANLGTGEAEAFF. CDR3 nucleotide sequence: TGTGCCAGCAGCGCCAATCTTGGGACCGGGGAGGCTGAAGCTTTCTTT.

The J gene is TRBJ1-2, the V gene TRBV7-8; no clear D gene. The germline V and J ends were trimmed by 5 bases and 4 bases, with 14 bases remaining between them. Germline CDR1 reads SGHVS; CDR2 reads FQNEAQ. The CDR3 length is 14 residues. The CDR3 nucleotides are TGTGCCAGCAGCCCACCACAGTACTCCTATGGCTACACCTTC. The encoded protein is CASSPPQYSYGYTF.

The CDR3 loop is CASSFGGDTEAFF. The CDR3 DNA sequence: TGTGCCAGCAGCTTCGGAGGGGACACTGAAGCTTTCTTT. The J gene is TRBJ1-1, the V gene TRBV5-8; D perhaps matches TRBD1 (5 bases). This CDR3 spans 13 amino acids. Trimming removed 2 bases at V and 3 bases at J, with 8 bases between. CDR1 and CDR2 from the germline V gene are SGHTS and YDEGEE.

The rearrangement joins TRBV2 to TRBJ2-1, with 12 positions matching TRBD2. Germline-derived CDR1 and CDR2 are SNHLY and FYNNEI. V lost 5 bases and J lost 2; bases outside the gene matches: 4. The CDR3 runs 16 residues. CDR3 protein: CASSRLAGGPYNEQFF. The CDR3 nucleotides read TGTGCCAGCAGTAGGCTAGCGGGAGGGCCCTACAATGAGCAGTTCTTC.

This chain joins TRBV7-9 and TRBJ2-5; TRBD1 agrees at 9 bases. Germline-derived CDR1 and CDR2 are SEHNR and FQNEAQ (reference sequence). The J segment lost 5 bases and the V segment lost 5 bases, leaving 6 bases of the junction unmatched. This CDR3 has 14 residues. The CDR3 DNA sequence: TGTGCCAGCAGCCAAACAGGGGGCAGGGAGACCCAGTACTTC. Translating it yields CASSQTGGRETQYF. The complete variable domain, with remaining parts taken from reference TRBV7-9 and TRBJ2-5, reads DTGVSQNPRHKITKRGQNVTFRCDPISEHNRLYWYRQTLGQGPEFLTYFQNEAQLEKSRLLSDRFSAERPKGSFSTLEIQRTEQGDSAMYLCASSQTGGRETQYFGPGTRLLVL.

The chain employs TRBV6-1 and TRBJ2-7, with a weak D call TRBD2 (6 bases). The V gene lost 4 bases and the J gene lost 0 bases, with 16 bases spanning the gap. From germline, CDR1 is MNHNS and CDR2 SASEGT. This CDR3 spans 16 amino acids. CDR3 in DNA: TGTGCCAGCAGTGCACCCCCGGGACTGCACTCCTACGAGCAGTACTTC. Residues: CASSAPPGLHSYEQYF.

The V call is TRBV15, the J call TRBJ2-5, with D tentatively TRBD1 (5 bases). The CDR3 is 14 amino acids. V was shortened by 5 bases and J by 1 base, with 11 bases between the two germline ends. CDR1 is LNHNV, CDR2 YYDKDF, per germline (reference sequence). The CDR3 coding sequence is TGTGCCACCAGCTTCGGAAGGGGCCAAGAGACCCAGTACTTC. It is translated as CATSFGRGQETQYF.

This chain connects TRBV5-6 to TRBJ2-1; 10 nucleotides align to TRBD2. Germline V lookup: CDR1 SGHDT, CDR2 YYEEEE. The CDR3 runs 16 residues. V gave up 4 bases and J gave up 3 bases; unmatched junction bases: 7. The CDR3: CASSSWTSGYYNEQFF. In DNA, the CDR3 is TGTGCCAGCAGCAGTTGGACTAGCGGATACTACAATGAGCAGTTCTTC. Full variable domain (rest looked up from reference TRBV5-6 and TRBJ2-1): DAGVTQSPTHLIKTRGQQVTLRCSPKSGHDTVSWYQQALGQGPQFIFQYYEEEERQRGNFPDRFSGHQFPNYSSELNVNALLLGDSALYLCASSSWTSGYYNEQFFGPGTRLTVL.

This chain joins TRBV9 and TRBJ1-3; TRBD1 matches at 7 bases. The CDR3 spans 18 residues. The V segment lost 9 bases and the J segment 0 bases; nucleotides outside the gene matches: 18. Germline V lookup: CDR1 SGDLS, CDR2 YYNGEE. The CDR3 is CAIPPNVRDRFSGNTIYF. The CDR3 nucleotides read TGTGCCATCCCGCCGAATGTAAGGGACAGATTCTCTGGAAACACCATATATTTT.

The rearrangement links TRBV11-2 to TRBJ2-7; TRBD2 agrees at 8 bases. The CDR3 is 15 amino acids. V dropped 2 bases and J dropped 5; count of bases not matched to a gene: 8. The V gene's germline CDR1 is SGHAT and CDR2 FQNNGV. CDR3 sequence (DNA): TGTGCCAGCAGCTTACCCGGGACTAGTAAGGACGAGCAGTACTTC. Protein: CASSLPGTSKDEQYF.

The chain is built from TRBV9 and TRBJ2-7, with 7 bases aligning to TRBD2. Unmatched junction bases numbered 6, after V lost 2 bases and J lost 1 base. This CDR3 has 15 residues. Germline V gives CDR1 SGDLS, CDR2 YYNGEE. The chain's CDR3 is CASSVGLGTSYEQYF. For the CDR3, the DNA is TGTGCCAGCAGCGTTGGACTAGGAACTTCCTACGAGCAGTACTTC.

This clone appeared a single time. The rearrangement joins TRBV5-1 to TRBJ2-7; D call uncertain. CDR1 and CDR2 from the germline V gene are SGHRS and YFSETQ. The CDR3 consists of 14 residues. The V end was cut by 3 bases, the J end by 2 bases, with 12 bases between. The CDR3 nucleotides read TGCGCCAGCAGCTCTTCGACGCTGACCTACGAGCAGTACTTC. It encodes CASSSSTLTYEQYF. Drawing the rest from reference TRBV5-1 and TRBJ2-7, the complete variable domain is KAGVTQTPRYLIKTRGQQVTLSCSPISGHRSVSWYQQTPGQGLQFLFEYFSETQRNKGNFPGRFSGRQFSNSRSEMNVSTLELGDSALYLCASSSSTLTYEQYFGPGTRLTVT.

The sample holds one count of this clone. The chain recombines TRBV27 with TRBJ2-7, with 9 positions matching TRBD1. CDR1 and CDR2 (germline): MNHEY, SMNVEV (reference sequence). The CDR3 spans 17 residues. Trimming cost V 6 bases and J 2 bases; bases outside gene matches: 14. CDR3: CASSPLPRDRVPYEQYF. DNA for the CDR3: TGTGCCAGCAGCCCTCTCCCCCGGGACAGGGTCCCCTACGAGCAGTACTTC.

The V call is TRBV28, the J call TRBJ1-2; 9 nucleotides agree with TRBD1. CDR1 and CDR2 from the germline V gene are MDHEN and SYDVKM. This CDR3 is built from 14 residues. The trim removed 3 bases at V and 3 bases at J, leaving 2 bases unmatched. The DNA of the CDR3 is TGTGCCAGCAGTTTTGGGACAGGGTACTATGGCTACACCTTC. It specifies CASSFGTGYYGYTF.